Below are 26 T cell receptor beta chains sequenced from a single sample in a study of beta chain features in type 1 diabetes. Overall study findings and caveats: Among all four CD4+ subsets, Type 1 diabetes patients had TCRB CDR3s that were moderately but significantly shorter.

Their antigens remain unidentified. Isolated RNA was reverse transcribed in full, so expressed TCRB transcripts were sequenced. Clones were read by immunoSEQ multiplex PCR, and TCRdb kept only the in-frame ones, dropping some. The sample has around 650,000 clones; around 11% are singletons. The sequencing sample was made of naive CD4+ T cells from blood. The receptors shown here come from a man younger than 40 with type 1 diabetes.

This clone came up a few times. The genes are TRBV7-2 and TRBJ1-6; TRBD1 might be the D (5 bases). Germline V gives CDR1 SGHTA, CDR2 FQGNSA. The CDR3 is 15 amino acids. Trimming removed 2 bases at V and 8 bases at J, with 13 bases between. The CDR3 loop reads CASSLISGTHSPLHF. The CDR3 region has the DNA TGTGCCAGCAGCTTAATTTCGGGGACCCATTCACCCCTCCACTTT. The full variable domain, its missing parts supplied by reference TRBV7-2 and TRBJ1-6, is GAGVSQSPSNKVTEKGKDVELRCDPISGHTALYWYRQSLGQGLEFLIYFQGNSAPDKSGLPSDRFSAERTGGSVSTLTIQRTQQEDSAVYLCASSLISGTHSPLHFGNGTRLTVT.

The table lists this clone with a few counts. This chain uses TRBV18 with TRBJ2-7; D not resolved. Germline V gene data show CDR1 as KGHSH and CDR2 as LQKENI. V lost 3 bases, J lost 4 bases, and 13 bases lay in between. This CDR3 is built from 14 residues. This chain's CDR3 is CASSPRDGVYEQYF. In DNA form, the CDR3 reads TGTGCCAGCTCACCTAGGGATGGTGTGTACGAGCAGTACTTC.

The sample holds a few counts of this clone. The chain combines TRBV7-9 with TRBJ2-5; possibly TRBD1 or TRBD2 for D (5 bases each). V lost 0 bases to trimming and J lost 1 base, with 9 bases between them. Germline values: CDR1 SEHNR, CDR2 FQNEAQ (reference sequence). The CDR3 spans 15 residues. The CDR3 region is CASSLARGVQETQYF. CDR3 bases: TGTGCCAGCAGCTTAGCTAGGGGAGTCCAAGAGACCCAGTACTTC.

This chain uses TRBV10-3 with TRBJ1-6; 7 bases map to TRBD1. The CDR3 is 15 residues long. The junction had 14 bases not matched to a gene; V was cut back by 5 bases and J by 13 bases. Germline loops: CDR1 ENHRY, CDR2 SYGVKD. CDR3: CAISPGTANGGPLHF. The CDR3 nucleotides read TGTGCCATCAGTCCCGGGACAGCAAACGGGGGTCCCCTCCACTTT.

This clone has just a few counts. Other DNA sequences from this sample encode an identical CDR3 as well. This chain links TRBV30 with TRBJ1-2; D remains ambiguous. V was cut by 0 bases and J by 4 bases, with 3 bases left in between. The CDR3 loop spans 11 amino acids. Germline assignment: CDR1 GTSNPN and CDR2 SVGIG (reference sequence). The CDR3 here is CAWSVSYGYTF. CDR3 nucleotides: TGTGCCTGGAGTGTGTCCTATGGCTACACCTTC. Drawing the rest from reference TRBV30 and TRBJ1-2, the complete variable domain is SQTIHQWPATLVQPVGSPLSLECTVEGTSNPNLYWYRQAAGRGLQLLFYSVGIGQISSEVPQNLSASRPQDRQFILSSKKLLLSDSGFYLCAWSVSYGYTFGSGTRLTVV.

This clone has just a few counts. Different DNA sequences within this sample yield the same CDR3. The chain has TRBV14 and TRBJ1-2, with D hard to call. Trimming took 1 base from V and 4 from J, leaving 7 bases between them. This CDR3 contains 13 residues. CDR1 and CDR2 (germline): SGHDN, FVKESK. CDR3 amino acids: CASSQGRAYGYTF. The DNA of the CDR3 is TGTGCCAGCAGCCAAGGCCGGGCCTATGGCTACACCTTC.

V is TRBV7-2 and J is TRBJ2-1, with a possible D match to TRBD2 (6 bases). The CDR3 has 13 residues. The germline V and J ends were trimmed by 6 bases and 6 bases, with 12 bases remaining between them. Germline V gene data show CDR1 as SGHTA and CDR2 as FQGNSA. CDR3 sequence: CASRPGVGNEQFF. CDR3 in DNA: TGTGCCAGCAGGCCGGGGGTAGGCAATGAGCAGTTCTTC.

V is TRBV7-2 and J is TRBJ1-3; D gene uncertain. Germline lookup yields CDR1 SGHTA and CDR2 FQGNSA. V gave up 3 bases and J gave up 0 bases, with 12 bases separating them. The CDR3 is 16 amino acids. The CDR3 sequence is CASSLRVTSSGNTIYF. The CDR3 nucleotides are TGTGCCAGCAGCTTGAGGGTGACTAGCTCTGGAAACACCATATATTTT.

This clone turned up a few times. The chain carries TRBV19 and TRBJ1-1; D might be TRBD1 (5 bases). V lost 5 bases and J lost 0, with 13 bases in between. Germline V gene lookup returns CDR1 LNHDA and CDR2 SQIVND (reference sequence). This CDR3 spans 15 amino acids. The CDR3 is CASSLFTGLNTEAFF. In DNA form, the CDR3 reads TGTGCCAGTAGTCTCTTCACAGGTCTGAACACTGAAGCTTTCTTT.

V usage is TRBV2 and J usage is TRBJ1-5; D unclear. The V end was cut by 1 base, the J end by 6 bases, with 10 bases between. The CDR3 has 14 residues. Germline V gives CDR1 SNHLY, CDR2 FYNNEI. CDR3 bases: TGTGCCAGCAGTGAAGATTCGAGGGTTCAGCCCCAGCATTTT. It yields the protein CASSEDSRVQPQHF.

The rearrangement joins TRBV13 to TRBJ2-5; 7 positions match TRBD1. V was clipped by 5 bases and J by 2 bases; unmatched bases: 5. The CDR3 sequence is 14 residues long. The germline gives CDR1 PRHDT, CDR2 FYEKMQ (reference sequence). The CDR3 DNA reads TGTGCCAGCAGCCACGGGACAGAACAAGAGACCCAGTACTTC. Protein sequence: CASSHGTEQETQYF.

On this clone itself: A read error may be the cause here, since a much bigger clone is one base away. Other DNA sequences in this sample translate to the same CDR3. This rearrangement joins TRBV18 to TRBJ2-3; D remains ambiguous. Looked up from germline, CDR1 is KGHSH and CDR2 is LQKENI. The CDR3 extends over 12 amino acids. Deletions cut 2 bases from V and 1 base from J, with 1 base between. CDR3 loop: CASSPGTDTQYF. CDR3 bases: TGTGCCAGCTCACCAGGCACAGATACGCAGTATTTT.

This sequence joins TRBV5-4 and TRBJ1-4, with 10 bases matching TRBD1. The CDR3 has 15 residues. Germline CDR1 reads SGHNT; CDR2 reads YYREEE (reference sequence). V trimming: 4 bases; J trimming: 7 bases; junction bases outside the gene matches: 7. For the CDR3, the DNA is TGTGCCAGCAGCCGACAGGGGGCTGGCGGTGAAAAACTGTTTTTT. Translation gives CASSRQGAGGEKLFF.

The gene calls are TRBV28 and TRBJ2-7, with D maybe TRBD1 (6 bases). CDR3 length: 15 amino acids. Germline assignment: CDR1 MDHEN and CDR2 SYDVKM. V lost 2 bases and J 2 bases, leaving 13 bases between the germline ends. This CDR3 reads CASSLPGTNTYEQYF. Here the CDR3 DNA reads TGTGCCAGCAGTTTACCTGGGACAAATACCTACGAGCAGTACTTC.

Only a few counts were recorded for this clone. Different DNA sequences within this sample yield the same CDR3. The chain couples TRBV27 to TRBJ2-7; D gene uncertain. The CDR3 totals 11 residues. Germline-derived CDR1 and CDR2 are MNHEY and SMNVEV (reference sequence). Trimming pared 2 bases from V and 4 bases from J, leaving 3 bases between. The chain's CDR3 is CASSLGYEQYF. CDR3 bases: TGTGCCAGCAGTTTAGGGTACGAGCAGTACTTC.

This clone was detected a few times. The CDR3: CASSLPGTDDSPLHF. The CDR3 nucleotides are TGTGCCAGCAGCTTACCCGGGACGGACGATTCACCCCTCCACTTT. The chain couples TRBV7-2 to TRBJ1-6, with D perhaps matching TRBD1 (5 bases). Between the trimmed V and J ends, which lost 2 bases and 8 bases, there was a span of 13 bases. The CDR3 loop spans 15 amino acids. Germline V lookup: CDR1 SGHTA, CDR2 FQGNSA.

The genes are TRBV11-2 and TRBJ1-4; TRBD1 might be the D (5 bases). CDR1 and CDR2 from the germline V gene are SGHAT and FQNNGV. The CDR3 contains 15 residues. Trimming left V 3 bases short and J 1 base short, with 9 bases between. Written as DNA, the CDR3 is TGTGCCAGCAGCTTTACAAGGGGAACTAATGAAAAACTGTTTTTT. As protein: CASSFTRGTNEKLFF.

This clone was recorded a few times. V gene TRBV2 combines with J gene TRBJ2-3; D gene ambiguous. Trimming left V 4 bases short and J 4 bases short, with 6 bases between. The germline gives CDR1 SNHLY, CDR2 FYNNEI. The CDR3 runs to 12 residues. The CDR3 here is CASSVAPDTQYF. The CDR3 bases are TGTGCCAGCAGTGTTGCTCCAGATACGCAGTATTTT.

For the CDR3, the DNA is TGTGCCAGCAGCTTTCAAGCGGGGGGCCTCTCCCCAGATACGCAGTATTTT. Its protein is CASSFQAGGLSPDTQYF. The chain is built from TRBV7-3 and TRBJ2-3; TRBD2 agrees at 9 bases. The CDR3 covers 17 residues. Trimming at V came to 3 bases and at J to 4 bases, leaving 11 bases not matched to a gene. The germline V gene encodes CDR1 SGHTA and CDR2 FQGTGA.

The CDR3 loop is CAWSVLVGVGELFF. The DNA for the CDR3 is TGTGCCTGGAGTGTACTCGTCGGGGTTGGGGAGCTGTTTTTT. The J gene is TRBJ2-2, the V gene TRBV30; weak D call: TRBD2 (5 bases). The V and J ends lost 0 bases and 8 bases respectively, with 13 bases between them. The CDR3 has 14 amino acids. Germline V gene data show CDR1 as GTSNPN and CDR2 as SVGIG (reference sequence).

This clone was observed a handful of times. The gene calls are TRBV30 and TRBJ1-6; D may be TRBD1 (6 bases). Trimming shortened V by 5 bases and J by 0 bases, and 14 bases separated the two germline ends. Germline CDR1 is GTSNPN and CDR2 is SVGIG (reference sequence). The CDR3 contains 16 residues. The CDR3 DNA follows: TGTGCCTGGTCGGGGGCGGGTAGCTCCTATAATTCACCCCTCCACTTT. Translating it yields CAWSGAGSSYNSPLHF.

This clone has more than one count but fewer than ten. The chain uses TRBV6-1 and TRBJ1-2; 7 bases line up with TRBD1. The CDR3 extends over 14 amino acids. Looked up from germline, CDR1 is MNHNS and CDR2 is SASEGT. The J segment lost 0 bases and the V segment lost 6 bases, leaving 4 bases of the junction unmatched. As DNA, the CDR3 is TGTGCCAGCAGACCGACAGGGACTAACTATGGCTACACCTTC. This translates into CASRPTGTNYGYTF.

The chain combines TRBV11-3 with TRBJ2-7; D gene ambiguous. Germline CDR1 is SGHNT and CDR2 is YENEEA. Trimming shortened V by 2 bases and J by 2 bases, and 13 bases separated the two germline ends. The CDR3 sequence is 15 residues long. DNA of the CDR3: TGTGCCAGCAGCTTAATACAAGGCAGAGCCTACGAGCAGTACTTC. This translates into CASSLIQGRAYEQYF.

In this sample, this clone turned up a few times. This rearrangement joins TRBV7-2 to TRBJ1-2, with TRBD1 matching over 8 bases. CDR1 SGHTA and CDR2 FQGNSA come from the germline V gene. Trimming removed 5 bases from V and 3 bases from J; junction bases left unmatched: 11. The CDR3 consists of 16 residues. DNA of the CDR3: TGTGCCAGCAGCCAATCAGGGGGCGCTGGGGACTATGGCTACACCTTC. This codes for CASSQSGGAGDYGYTF.

The CDR3 DNA is TGTGCCAGCAGTTTAAGGAACACAGATACGCAGTATTTT. Translated: CASSLRNTDTQYF. J is TRBJ2-3 and V is TRBV27; no clear D. V gave up 2 bases and J gave up 2 bases, with 5 bases separating them. Germline V gives CDR1 MNHEY, CDR2 SMNVEV (reference sequence). CDR3 size: 13 residues.

This clone was detected only a few times. The chain carries TRBV7-2 and TRBJ1-5; perhaps TRBD1 as D (5 bases). The CDR3 has 14 residues. In germline, CDR1 is SGHTA, CDR2 FQGNSA. V dropped 5 bases and J dropped 5 bases, with 13 bases sitting between them. The CDR3 nucleotides are TGTGCCAGCAGCCCCAACCAGGGTGATCAGCCCCAGCATTTT. Amino acid sequence: CASSPNQGDQPQHF.